What follows are 22 T cell receptor beta chains derived from one specimen sequenced in a study of cytomegalovirus exposure and HLA in healthy donors. Sequenced by immunoSEQ multiplex PCR; TCRdb stores in-frame clones only, minus some. The sample gives around 300,000 clones, roughly 85% of which show up once; 1% is in the top ten. The sequenced sample consisted of PBMCs. All receptors derive from a woman aged 18-29 years in good health and CMV-seronegative.

This clone was found once. V and J are TRBV9 and TRBJ2-5; the match to TRBD2 covers 9 bases. Looked up from germline, CDR1 is SGDLS and CDR2 is YYNGEE. The CDR3 covers 15 residues. V dropped 0 bases and J dropped 4; count of bases not matched to a gene: 4. The CDR3 is CASSVGGGAGETQYF. DNA for the CDR3: TGTGCCAGCAGCGTAGGCGGGGGGGCCGGAGAGACCCAGTACTTC.

CDR3 sequence reads: CASSDTGTGPIHSNQPQHF. CDR3 in DNA: TGTGCCAGCAGTGACACCGGGACAGGACCAATCCATAGCAATCAGCCCCAGCATTTT. The chain joins TRBV6-4 to TRBJ1-5; TRBD1 matches 8 bases. V gave up 2 bases and J gave up 0 bases; unmatched junction bases: 12. The length of the CDR3 is 19 residues. Germline-derived CDR1 and CDR2 are MRHNA and SNTAGT.

This rearrangement joins TRBV19 to TRBJ1-1; 7 nucleotides align to TRBD1. CDR1 and CDR2 (germline): LNHDA, SQIVND (reference sequence). The V and J ends lost 5 bases and 3 bases, in that order; junction bases with no gene match: 3. The CDR3 spans 13 residues. CDR3 in amino acids: CASSFQGDTEAFF. The CDR3 DNA sequence: TGTGCCAGTAGTTTTCAGGGGGACACTGAAGCTTTCTTT.

The rearrangement links TRBV4-1 to TRBJ1-2, with 7 bases identical to TRBD1. CDR1 and CDR2 (germline): MGHRA, YSYEKL. The CDR3 has 16 amino acids. V lost 1 base to trimming and J lost 2 bases; unmatched junction nucleotides: 7. CDR3 loop: CASSQGGPTGNYGYTF. The CDR3 coding sequence is TGCGCCAGCAGCCAAGGTGGCCCGACAGGGAACTATGGCTACACCTTC.

The V and J genes are TRBV5-1 and TRBJ2-7; 7 nucleotides align to TRBD2. This CDR3 has 15 residues. Germline V lookup: CDR1 SGHRS, CDR2 YFSETQ. The V gene end was trimmed by 2 bases and the J gene end by 2 bases; junction bases not matched to a gene: 7. The CDR3 spells CASSLGGSKAYEQYF. Here the CDR3 DNA reads TGCGCCAGCAGCTTAGGCGGGAGTAAGGCCTACGAGCAGTACTTC. The whole variable domain, remainder taken from reference TRBV5-1 and TRBJ2-7, is KAGVTQTPRYLIKTRGQQVTLSCSPISGHRSVSWYQQTPGQGLQFLFEYFSETQRNKGNFPGRFSGRQFSNSRSEMNVSTLELGDSALYLCASSLGGSKAYEQYFGPGTRLTVT.

The chain couples TRBV6-5 to TRBJ1-2; D unresolved. CDR1 and CDR2 (germline): MNHEY, SVGAGI. V was trimmed by 11 bases and J by 0 bases, leaving 13 bases between them. CDR3 length: 13 residues. CDR3 sequence: CAPSGAPNYGYTF. In DNA, the CDR3 is TGTGCCCCCTCCGGAGCGCCTAACTATGGCTACACCTTC.

The CDR3 bases are TGTGCCAGCACCCCACCCGGGTTTAGCTATGGCTACACCTTC. The encoded protein is CASTPPGFSYGYTF. The chain employs TRBV28 and TRBJ1-2, with D hard to call. Trimming took 7 bases from V and 4 from J, leaving 16 bases between them. CDR1 is MDHEN, CDR2 SYDVKM, per germline. This CDR3 is 14 amino acids long.

The chain recombines TRBV6-5 with TRBJ2-3; D not certain. The CDR3 is made up of 15 amino acids. Trimming shortened V by 0 bases and J by 6 bases, and 13 bases separated the two germline ends. Germline CDR1 reads MNHEY; CDR2 reads SVGAGI. The CDR3 sequence: CASSYSKSFADTQYF. The CDR3 coding sequence is TGTGCCAGCAGTTACTCGAAATCTTTTGCGGATACGCAGTATTTT.

The chain recombines TRBV6-5 with TRBJ1-2, with D unresolved. CDR1 is MNHEY, CDR2 SVGAGI, per germline. V gave up 0 bases and J gave up 8 bases, with 10 bases separating them. This CDR3 spans 13 amino acids. In DNA form, the CDR3 reads TGTGCCAGCAGTTACTCGACTAGTCGGGGCTACACCTTC. Protein product: CASSYSTSRGYTF.

This clone was found once. The chain couples TRBV5-4 to TRBJ1-4; 7 positions match TRBD1. V lost 0 bases to trimming and J lost 10 bases; unmatched junction nucleotides: 3. Germline lookup yields CDR1 SGHNT and CDR2 YYREEE (reference sequence). This CDR3 has 13 residues. CDR3 sequence: CASSLGGQLKLFF. CDR3 bases: TGTGCCAGCAGCTTGGGGGGACAGCTAAAACTGTTTTTT.

There are a few counts of this clone. One end of the junction is discordant with germline, which a read error may explain. This chain connects TRBV6-5 to TRBJ1-2, with 8 bases aligning to TRBD1. The germline V gene encodes CDR1 MNHEY and CDR2 SVGAGI. The CDR3 loop spans 13 amino acids. The CDR3 nucleotides are TGTGCCAGCAGCCTCCTCGAGAGCGGACAGGGTATCTTC. Protein: CASSLLESGQGIF.

V is TRBV5-1 and J is TRBJ1-2; 7 positions agree with TRBD1. Germline assignment: CDR1 SGHRS and CDR2 YFSETQ. Trimming at V came to 4 bases and at J to 3 bases, leaving 9 bases not matched to a gene. The CDR3 contains 15 residues. CDR3 amino acids: CASSDYRDSYYGYTF. The CDR3, as DNA: TGCGCCAGCAGCGATTACCGGGACAGCTACTATGGCTACACCTTC.

The gene calls are TRBV6-5 and TRBJ2-7, with a tentative D call TRBD2 (7 bases). Germline V gene data show CDR1 as MNHEY and CDR2 as SVGAGI. V was trimmed by 6 bases and J by 0 bases, leaving 12 bases between them. This CDR3 is 14 amino acids long. The CDR3, as DNA: TGTGCCAGCAGAAAGGGGGGGGCCTCCTACGAGCAGTACTTC. Translation gives CASRKGGASYEQYF.

CDR3 amino acids: CASSILGLAGTEQYF. For the CDR3, the DNA is TGTGCCAGCAGTATCCTGGGACTAGCGGGAACCGAGCAGTACTTC. The chain uses TRBV27 and TRBJ2-7, with 13 bases that match TRBD2. Germline V gene sequence: CDR1 MNHEY, CDR2 SMNVEV (reference sequence). CDR3 size: 15 residues. V was pared by 5 bases and J by 6 bases, with 7 bases of the junction left unmatched.

V usage is TRBV9 and J usage is TRBJ2-7; D gene ambiguous. V was pared by 0 bases and J by 2 bases, with 9 bases between. The germline CDR1 and CDR2 sequences are SGDLS and YYNGEE. The CDR3 covers 14 residues. In nucleotides, the CDR3 is TGTGCCAGCAGCGTAGGGTCCGGTACCTACGAGCAGTACTTC. Amino acids: CASSVGSGTYEQYF.

The rearrangement links TRBV6-5 to TRBJ2-1, with D perhaps TRBD1 (6 bases). V was cut by 2 bases and J by 4 bases, with 9 bases left in between. The CDR3 is 14 amino acids. Per the germline V gene, CDR1 is MNHEY and CDR2 is SVGAGI. DNA of the CDR3: TGTGCCAGCAGTTACCACGACAGGTACAATGAGCAGTTCTTC. Its protein product is CASSYHDRYNEQFF.

V and J are TRBV5-1 and TRBJ1-1; no reliable D call. Germline values: CDR1 SGHRS, CDR2 YFSETQ. The CDR3 runs 14 residues. Deletions cut 1 base from V and 1 base from J, with 8 bases between. The CDR3 is CASSLRTGNTEAFF. CDR3 DNA sequence: TGCGCCAGCAGCTTGAGAACGGGGAACACTGAAGCTTTCTTT.

The chain employs TRBV5-1 and TRBJ2-5, with TRBD2 matching over 7 bases. After removal of 0 bases from V and 5 bases from J, the junction contained 4 bases not matched to a gene. CDR3 length equals 14 residues. Germline CDR1 SGHRS, CDR2 YFSETQ. The CDR3 DNA reads as TGCGCCAGCAGCTTGGTCGGGGGAGGGGAGACCCAGTACTTC. Residues: CASSLVGGGETQYF.

The chain employs TRBV7-3 and TRBJ1-1; D may be TRBD1 (6 bases). The CDR3 spans 15 residues. Germline V gene data show CDR1 as SGHTA and CDR2 as FQGTGA. V lost 1 base and J 3 bases, leaving 12 bases between the germline ends. CDR3 sequence (DNA): TGTGCCAGCAGCTTAATGGGGGCTGGGGACACTGAAGCTTTCTTT. It yields the protein CASSLMGAGDTEAFF. Full variable domain (outside the CDR3, taken from reference TRBV7-3 and TRBJ1-1): GAGVSQTPSNKVTEKGKYVELRCDPISGHTALYWYRQSLGQGPEFLIYFQGTGAADDSGLPNDRFFAVRPEGSVSTLKIQRTERGDSAVYLCASSLMGAGDTEAFFGQGTRLTVV.

Note on this clone: The same CDR3 also results from other DNA sequences found in this sample. The rearrangement links TRBV27 to TRBJ2-1; no clear D. CDR1 is MNHEY, CDR2 SMNVEV, per germline (reference sequence). Trimming removed 5 bases from V and 5 bases from J, with 4 bases in between. This CDR3 is 11 amino acids long. Here the CDR3 DNA reads TGTGCCAGCAGTCTCGACAATGAGCAGTTCTTC. This encodes CASSLDNEQFF.

CDR3 sequence reads: CASSLQAGVSYEQYF. As DNA, the CDR3 is TGTGCCAGCAGCCTTCAAGCGGGAGTAAGCTACGAGCAGTACTTC. The chain combines TRBV6-5 with TRBJ2-7; TRBD2 aligns across 8 bases. CDR3 size: 15 residues. V dropped 6 bases and J dropped 3; count of bases not matched to a gene: 10. Germline lookup yields CDR1 MNHEY and CDR2 SVGAGI.

The chain links TRBV6-5 to TRBJ1-5; 10 bases match TRBD1. J was trimmed by 6 bases and V by 4 bases; bases with no gene match: 0. The CDR3 sequence is 13 residues long. Germline CDR1 is MNHEY and CDR2 is SVGAGI. CDR3 region: CASSWDRGQPQHF. In DNA form, the CDR3 reads TGTGCCAGCAGTTGGGACAGGGGTCAGCCCCAGCATTTT.